The T cell receptor (beta chain) described here comes from a study of cytomegalovirus exposure and HLA in healthy donors. Primers: 60 Vbeta forward and 13 Jbeta reverse. Original handling: Later reanalysis found roughly 80 million unique TCR beta chains, 10 million to 12 million of them shared. Profiling relied on immunoSEQ multiplex PCR, and the TCRdb table lists in-frame clones only, not all of them. The DNA was the basis for D and trimming; V, J and clone size are from that table. The listing contains about 200,000 clones. Germline CDR1 reads MGHRA; CDR2 reads YSYEKL. Deletions cut 3 bases from V and 13 bases from J, with 10 bases between. This CDR3 spans 12 amino acids.

V is TRBV4-1 and J is TRBJ1-6; a possible D gene is TRBD1 (5 bases). Sequencing was carried out using PBMCs. The clonotype originates from a boy aged 5-17 years in good health and CMV-seronegative. The CDR3 nucleotides are TGCGCCAGCAGCCATGGGGCCGGGCCCCTCCACTTT. This sequence encodes CASSHGAGPLHF.